This T cell receptor (beta chain) was recovered during a study of blood T cell repertoires in COVID-19. Turning to the study itself: COVID-19 samples, acute and convalescent, were from the United States, Italy and Spain. T cells, B-cell-depleted T cells, or PBMCs supplied cDNA or gDNA.

A Seattle source enrolled patients during active infection and followed them longitudinally. Method: immunoSEQ multiplex PCR; TCRdb's copy keeps in-frame clones and lacks some. The sample lists roughly 180,000 clones; more than 80% were seen once. The CDR3 length is 16 residues. The V gene's germline CDR1 is SGHTS and CDR2 YDEGEE. Trimming took 2 bases from V and 2 from J; bases not matched to a gene: 4. This clone has only one observation. The TCR sequence derives from a woman in her thirties or forties with COVID-19, enrolled during active disease. V and J are TRBV5-8 and TRBJ2-5; 12 nucleotides match TRBD2. Material for sequencing was peripheral blood. Here the CDR3 DNA reads TGTGCCAGCAGCTTCGGAGGGACTAGCGGGCAAGAGACCCAGTACTTC. This encodes CASSFGGTSGQETQYF.